The T cell receptor beta chain described here comes from a study of control samples from healthy donors and cancer patients. Germline CDR1 is KGHSH and CDR2 is LQKENI. V was shortened by 3 bases and J by 3 bases, with 9 bases between the two germline ends. This CDR3 has 13 amino acids. Profiled with immunoSEQ multiplex PCR; TCRdb holds only in-frame clones, not every one. The table lists under 80,000 clones, roughly 94% of them singletons. The specimen was blood. V gene TRBV18 combines with J gene TRBJ2-7, with D maybe TRBD2 (5 bases). This receptor was identified in a woman in her forties in good health. The CDR3 coding sequence is TGTGCCAGCTCACCCGGGATGCACTACGAGCAGTACTTC. Translated: CASSPGMHYEQYF. Complete variable domain (other parts from reference TRBV18 and TRBJ2-7): NAGVMQNPRHLVRRRGQEARLRCSPMKGHSHVYWYRQLPEEGLKFMVYLQKENIIDESGMPKERFSAEFPKEGPSILRIQQVVRGDSAAYFCASSPGMHYEQYFGPGTRLTVT.